This T cell receptor (beta chain) comes out of a study of T cell responses to AZD1222 COVID-19 vaccine. Findings and limits, study-wide: Vaccination with two AZD1222 doses was followed by a rise in Spike-specific TCR breadth and depth.

Concerning this clone itself: The antigen is undetermined.

Only in-frame clones appear in the TCRdb table, and some are missing; sequencing was by immunoSEQ multiplex PCR. The sample shows about 130,000 clones, 88% of them seen only once. Trimming removed 1 base from V and 0 bases from J, with 18 bases in between. The CDR3 spans 18 residues. Germline V lookup: CDR1 MGHRA, CDR2 YSYEKL. Doses given second, at about 4 or about 12 weeks, were pooled. The sequencing used peripheral blood, collected 28 days after the second AZD1222 dose. The chain joins TRBV4-1 to TRBJ1-1; TRBD1 might be the D (6 bases). The clonotype comes from an adult who received the AZD1222 COVID-19 vaccine. The CDR3 is CASSQVVGAGVVNTEAFF. As DNA, the CDR3 is TGCGCCAGCAGCCAAGTCGTAGGGGCAGGGGTTGTGAACACTGAAGCTTTCTTT.